This T cell receptor (beta chain) was sequenced for a study of PD-1 blockade in classical Hodgkin lymphoma. General study results and limits: Newly diagnosed patients had diversity similar to the baseline diversity of complete responders. Patients with an early start, nivolumab under 1 year after ASCT, were excluded. With respect to the repertoire differences, their causes, possibly disease activity or prior therapy, remain undefined.

As to time point: cycle 4 day 1 (C4D1), after 6 weeks of nivolumab. Relapse was seen in all patients after autologous stem cell transplantation, and brentuximab vedotin exposure was variable. Patients showed best responses of complete response, partial response or progressive disease. TCRdb keeps only in-frame clones here, not all; method: immunoSEQ multiplex PCR. Among roughly 100,000 clones listed, roughly 87% were seen once. Trimming cost V 2 bases and J 6 bases, with 9 bases left between them. The CDR3 runs 13 residues. From germline, CDR1 is SGHTA and CDR2 FQGNSA. A note on this clone: Its antigen is as yet unknown.

The sample here was peripheral blood mononuclear cells (PBMCs), taken before the fourth cycle of nivolumab. V and J are TRBV7-2 and TRBJ2-3; D unclear. The source of this sequence is a human donor with classical Hodgkin lymphoma. CDR3 in amino acids: CASSLNARDTQYF. CDR3 in DNA: TGTGCCAGCAGCTTAAACGCGAGGGATACGCAGTATTTT. The whole variable domain, filled in from reference TRBV7-2 and TRBJ2-3, reads GAGVSQSPSNKVTEKGKDVELRCDPISGHTALYWYRQSLGQGLEFLIYFQGNSAPDKSGLPSDRFSAERTGGSVSTLTIQRTQQEDSAVYLCASSLNARDTQYFGPGTRLTVL.